This T cell receptor (beta chain) emerged from a study of blood T cell repertoires in COVID-19. Study summary: There were acute and convalescent COVID-19 samples, and they came from the United States, Italy and Spain. The cDNA or gDNA used as material had been derived from T cells, B-cell-depleted T cells, or PBMCs.

In the original analysis: How many nucleated cells were present was estimated from reference gene primer amplification. Clones were read by immunoSEQ multiplex PCR, and TCRdb kept only the in-frame ones, dropping some. V and J calls plus clone size are reproduced from that table; the DNA served to infer D and trimming. The repertoire holds 30,000 or so clones, with roughly 87% as singletons. V gave up 5 bases and J gave up 4 bases; unmatched junction bases: 2. Germline lookup yields CDR1 MNHEY and CDR2 SVGEGT. The CDR3 sequence is 15 residues long. There are a few counts of this clone. This receptor was taken from a man aged 55 to 69 with active COVID-19. The sequencing input was peripheral blood. The chain links TRBV6-2 or TRBV6-3 to TRBJ2-1; 13 bases fit TRBD2. The DNA for the CDR3 is TGTGCCAGCAGTAGACTAGCGGGGGGTTACAATGAGCAGTTCTTC. The encoded protein is CASSRLAGGYNEQFF.